What follows describes a single T cell receptor beta chain. Its antigen is currently unknown. The data stem from a study of cytomegalovirus exposure and HLA in healthy donors. Study-level background: Researchers previously reported finding 90 million to 130 million unique TCR beta sequences from roughly 200 million T cells. Whole-study findings and limits: Later on, a genetic analysis was performed. It linked a missense variant in DCLRE1C with V- and J-gene trimming of TCR beta. Altogether, 150 to 200 TCR beta chains were recorded as cytomegalovirus-associated.

CDR3 length: 21 residues. The V end lost 1 base, the J end lost 2 bases, and 33 bases lay between the germline ends. CDR1 is GTSNPN, CDR2 SVGIG, per germline (reference sequence). The PCR employed 60 Vbeta primers together with 13 Jbeta primers. The method was immunoSEQ multiplex PCR; TCRdb's version includes in-frame clones alone and lacks a portion of them. The table lists about 190,000 clones, less than 85% of them singletons. J is TRBJ2-7 and V is TRBV30, with D maybe TRBD1 (6 bases). The receptor was isolated from a man aged 25 to 40 in good health and CMV-seropositive. The sample was PBMCs. In DNA form, the CDR3 reads TGTGCCTGGAGTGGGGGGCAGAGGGACCGGGCCTTTACAAATCCGACCTACGAGCAGTACTTC. Protein product: CAWSGGQRDRAFTNPTYEQYF.